What follows describes a single T cell receptor beta chain. Profiling relied on immunoSEQ multiplex PCR, and the TCRdb table lists in-frame clones only, not all of them. Here the sample spans over 250,000 clones, roughly 87% being singletons. The sample comes from a study of blood T cell repertoires in COVID-19. This TCR was recovered from a human donor in a cohort sampled during active COVID-19. Sequencing was performed on peripheral blood.

Written as DNA, the CDR3 is TGCGCCAGCAGTGATGGGGCAGCGGGATACGGCTACACCTTC. Translating it yields CASSDGAAGYGYTF. The rearrangement joins TRBV10-2 to TRBJ1-2, with D possibly TRBD1 on 5 matching bases. Germline assignment: CDR1 WSHSY and CDR2 SAAADI. This CDR3 has 14 residues. The V end was cut by 3 bases, the J end by 8 bases, with 16 bases between.